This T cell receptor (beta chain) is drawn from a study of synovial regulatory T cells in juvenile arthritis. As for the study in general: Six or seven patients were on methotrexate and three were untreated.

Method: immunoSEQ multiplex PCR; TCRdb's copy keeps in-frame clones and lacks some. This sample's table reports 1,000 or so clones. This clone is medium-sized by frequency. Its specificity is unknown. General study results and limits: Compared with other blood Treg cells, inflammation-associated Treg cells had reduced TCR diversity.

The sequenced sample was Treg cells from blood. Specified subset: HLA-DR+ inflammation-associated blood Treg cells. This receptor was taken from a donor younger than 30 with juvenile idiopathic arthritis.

The CDR3: CASSSKGRRDTQYF. The V call is TRBV6-5, the J call TRBJ2-3. CDR1 and CDR2 from the germline V gene are MNHEY and SVGAGI. The CDR3 has 14 amino acids. No DNA is listed.